A selection of T cell receptor beta chains follows, all from one sample in a study of spatial heterogeneity in lung cancer. TCRdb itself ran the 5' RACE reads through MiXCR, one entry per CDR3 protein. The sample lists 30,000 to 45,000 distinct CDR3 sequences; under 8.5% were seen once. This specimen was PBMCs, taken at surgery. Source of these receptors: a female donor with early-stage non-small cell lung cancer. CDR3s include the opening cysteine and the closing phenylalanine or tryptophan. The D gene is left open where the match is weak. Clone size, where shown, is once, few, many, or a class for clones that have expanded.

cdr3_aa: CASTLWTVYGYTF
cdr3_nt: TGTGCCAGCACCCTTTGGACGGTGTATGGCTACACCTTC
clone_size: -
cdr3_length: 13
v_call: TRBV2
j_call: TRBJ1-2
d_call: -

cdr3_aa: CASSPPGGRTTDTQYF
cdr3_nt: TGTGCCAGCAGCCCGCCGGGGGGGAGGACTACAGATACGCAGTATTTT
clone_size: many
cdr3_length: 16
v_call: TRBV7-9
j_call: TRBJ2-3
d_call: TRBD2

cdr3_aa: CASSPGTGSLNEQYF
cdr3_nt: TGTGCCAGCAGCCCCGGCACAGGCTCCCTAAACGAGCAGTACTTC
clone_size: many
cdr3_length: 15
v_call: TRBV14
j_call: TRBJ2-7
d_call: -

cdr3_aa: CASSLVGAGVNTEAFF
cdr3_nt: TGCGCCAGCAGCTTGGTAGGGGCGGGGGTGAACACTGAAGCTTTCTTT
clone_size: many
cdr3_length: 16
v_call: TRBV5-1
j_call: TRBJ1-1
d_call: -

cdr3_aa: CATSMKAGGPYEQYF
cdr3_nt: TGTGCCACTAGTATGAAGGCGGGAGGGCCCTACGAGCAGTACTTC
clone_size: -
cdr3_length: 15
v_call: TRBV19
j_call: TRBJ2-7
d_call: TRBD2

cdr3_aa: CASSLPQWGEQFF
cdr3_nt: TGTGCCAGCAGCTTGCCCCAGTGGGGTGAGCAGTTCTTC
clone_size: many
cdr3_length: 13
v_call: TRBV7-2
j_call: TRBJ2-1
d_call: -

cdr3_aa: CASSLGRVEQPQHF
cdr3_nt: TGTGCCAGCAGTCTTGGCAGGGTGGAACAGCCCCAGCATTTT
clone_size: many
cdr3_length: 14
v_call: TRBV2
j_call: TRBJ1-5
d_call: -

cdr3_aa: CASSWDSSYEQYF
cdr3_nt: TGTGCCAGCAGCTGGGACAGCTCCTACGAGCAGTACTTC
clone_size: many
cdr3_length: 13
v_call: TRBV28
j_call: TRBJ2-7
d_call: TRBD1

cdr3_aa: CSAREPTGNTEAFF
cdr3_nt: TGCAGTGCTAGAGAACCGACAGGTAACACTGAAGCTTTCTTT
clone_size: many
cdr3_length: 14
v_call: TRBV20-1
j_call: TRBJ1-1
d_call: -

cdr3_aa: CASSPGTGAYNEQFF
cdr3_nt: TGTGCCAGCTCACCCGGGACAGGGGCCTACAATGAGCAGTTCTTC
clone_size: few
cdr3_length: 15
v_call: TRBV18
j_call: TRBJ2-1
d_call: TRBD1

cdr3_aa: CASSYFPFRKEAKNIQYF
cdr3_nt: TGTGCCAGCAGTTACTTTCCCTTTCGAAAAGAGGCCAAAAACATTCAGTACTTC
clone_size: many
cdr3_length: 18
v_call: TRBV6-5
j_call: TRBJ2-4
d_call: -

cdr3_aa: CASSLEGTDTQYF
cdr3_nt: TGTGCCAGCAGCTTAGAGGGAACAGATACGCAGTATTTT
clone_size: many
cdr3_length: 13
v_call: TRBV5-1
j_call: TRBJ2-3
d_call: -

cdr3_aa: CASSQDYEAAFF
cdr3_nt: TGTGCCAGCAGCCAAGATTACGAAGCAGCTTTCTTT
clone_size: many
cdr3_length: 12
v_call: TRBV3-1
j_call: TRBJ1-1
d_call: -

cdr3_aa: CASRLDGETQYF
cdr3_nt: TGCGCCAGCAGGTTAGATGGAGAGACCCAGTACTTC
clone_size: few
cdr3_length: 12
v_call: TRBV10-2
j_call: TRBJ2-5
d_call: -

cdr3_aa: CASSFGRGQVRGVEQYF
cdr3_nt: TGTGCCAGCAGTTTCGGCAGGGGGCAGGTAAGAGGTGTTGAGCAGTACTTC
clone_size: -
cdr3_length: 17
v_call: TRBV27
j_call: TRBJ2-7
d_call: TRBD1

cdr3_aa: CASRSGTGLEKLFF
cdr3_nt: TGCGCCAGCAGGTCCGGGACAGGGCTTGAAAAACTGTTTTTT
clone_size: many
cdr3_length: 14
v_call: TRBV5-1
j_call: TRBJ1-4
d_call: TRBD1